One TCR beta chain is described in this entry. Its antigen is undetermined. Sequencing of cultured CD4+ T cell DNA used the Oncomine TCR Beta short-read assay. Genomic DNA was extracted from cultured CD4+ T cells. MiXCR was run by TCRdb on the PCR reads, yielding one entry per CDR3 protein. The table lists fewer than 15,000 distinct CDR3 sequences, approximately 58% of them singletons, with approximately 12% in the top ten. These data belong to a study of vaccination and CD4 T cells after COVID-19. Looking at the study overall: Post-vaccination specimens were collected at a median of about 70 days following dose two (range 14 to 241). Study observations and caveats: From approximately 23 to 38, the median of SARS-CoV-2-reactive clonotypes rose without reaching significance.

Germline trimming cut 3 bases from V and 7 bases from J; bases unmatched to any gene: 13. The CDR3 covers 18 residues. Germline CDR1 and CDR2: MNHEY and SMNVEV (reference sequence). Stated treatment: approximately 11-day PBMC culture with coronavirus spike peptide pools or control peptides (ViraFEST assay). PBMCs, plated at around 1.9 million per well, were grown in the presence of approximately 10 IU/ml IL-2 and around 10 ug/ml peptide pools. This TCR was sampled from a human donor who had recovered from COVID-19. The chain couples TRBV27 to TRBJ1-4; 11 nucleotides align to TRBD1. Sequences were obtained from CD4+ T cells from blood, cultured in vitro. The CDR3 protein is CASSLTGTGGRWSEKLFF. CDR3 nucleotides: TGTGCCAGCAGTTTGACCGGGACAGGGGGTAGATGGAGTGAAAAACTGTTTTTT.